A single T cell receptor (beta chain) is shown here with its context. Antigen: not known. The record originates from a study of response to subunit inactivated influenza vaccine. General study results and limits: Authors suggested that a seasonal influenza vaccination recruits few new T cells each time.

TCRdb re-derived calls from the RT-PCR reads in MiXCR, one entry per CDR3 protein. The sample consists of 150,000 to 200,000 distinct CDR3 sequences, around 9.2% of them appearing once. The germline gives CDR1 MNHEY, CDR2 SVGEGT. CDR3 length: 16 residues. V lost 5 bases and J 2 bases, leaving 17 bases between the germline ends. The chain carries TRBV6-2 or TRBV6-3 and TRBJ2-3; D is undetermined. This sequence was found in a man aged 50 to 60 who received an inactivated influenza vaccine. This material consisted of non-naive T cells sorted from PBMCs, taken on the day of vaccination. The CDR3 reads CASSPLRLRDTDTQYF. CDR3 nucleotide sequence: TGTGCCAGCAGTCCCTTGAGGCTAAGAGACACAGATACGCAGTATTTT.